This T cell receptor beta chain was captured by sequencing in a study of PD-1 blockade in classical Hodgkin lymphoma (dated by TCRdb to the early 2020s). Regarding the research as a whole: Nivolumab dosing was 3 mg/kg intravenously every 2 weeks, continuing until either disease progression or unacceptable toxicity. The study used CyTOF and TCR beta sequencing to define a peripheral blood immune signature of response to PD-1 blockade in classical Hodgkin lymphoma.

The germline V gene encodes CDR1 SGHRS and CDR2 YFSETQ. The germline ends are 6 bases apart after V is trimmed by 0 bases and J by 4 bases. The CDR3 measures 13 amino acids from cysteine to phenylalanine. Just CDR3 DNA is preserved here, 39 bases in frame from base 1. Taken with the paper, the label for time point translates to: cycle 4 day 1 (C4D1), after five to seven weeks of nivolumab. Relapse after autologous stem cell transplantation had occurred in all trial patients, and cohorts A, B and C were distinguished by prior brentuximab vedotin exposure. A Miltenyi CD4+ T cell isolation kit was used for magnetic negative selection to purify CD4+ T cells from thawed PBMCs. A total of around 59 patients with relapsed/refractory classical Hodgkin lymphoma made up the trial cohort, and each patient's best overall response was complete response, partial response or progressive disease. In the multi-cohort phase II CheckMate 205 trial, trial patients received single-agent nivolumab. An independent review committee assessed best overall response using the 2007 International Working Group response criteria. PBMCs from the trial were collected at three points: immediately before nivolumab initiation (C1D1), and during therapy at cycle 2 day 1 and cycle 4 day 1. Peripheral blood was collected in 8 mL Vacutainer Cell Preparation Tubes, from which PBMCs were isolated by centrifugation and then cryopreserved. Purified CD4+ and CD8+ fractions were prepared only for cases where an additional PBMC sample was available. Magnetically labelled cells were removed on LS columns in a quadroMACS separator, and the flow-through was collected as the purified fraction.

Turning to this clone: Its antigen is still unknown. Per-base quality was not reported, and no clone a single base away is much larger than it.

The Qiagen DNeasy kit was used to extract genomic DNA from unsorted PBMCs and from the negatively selected CD4+ and CD8+ fractions. TCR beta CDR3 regions were amplified by immunoSEQ multiplex PCR using primers annealing to V and J segments. A synthetic immune receptor repertoire was used to minimize amplification bias, and remaining bias was computationally removed after sequencing. Under the source paper's analysis protocol: Repertoire diversity was quantified as the Shannon entropy index using custom Python scripts. Unsorted, CD4+ and CD8+ repertoires were examined separately, except in combined analyses, for which CD4+ and CD8+ sequences were merged in silico. Clonal expansion was defined as a frequency increase of at least 2-fold after treatment compared with C1D1, and clones undetected at baseline were assigned a pseudocount of 0.5. Clones with 0 or 1 copy at C1D1 were classified as singleton clones, and clones with 2 or more copies were classified as non-singleton clones. Clones expanded in unsorted samples were assigned a CD4+, CD8+ or unknown annotation through matching of protein sequences in sorted samples from the same patient. Wilcoxon tests on paired samples were used to test changes in diversity from C1D1 to C4D1. Drawn from immuneACCESS, this table holds only the in-frame rearrangements with V and J called that TCRdb kept. Clones are partly lost; checked studies trace under half to an unresolved V gene and leave the rest unexplained. D and trimming were read from the DNA, whereas the V and J calls and clone size are those reported in that table. The sample table records nearly 20,000 clones; approximately 87% of these occur just once. Just over 2.5% of the sample rests with the top ten.

Paper-wide results and their limitations: The study was limited to a single clinical trial cohort, and causes of repertoire differences, possibly disease activity or prior therapy, remained undefined. Trial patients achieving complete response had baseline diversity similar to newly diagnosed patients, whereas partial responders and progressors had significantly lower diversity. By C4D1, a significant rise was seen in CD4+ TCR diversity but not in CD8+ TCR diversity (p=0.0027 vs p=0.16), and the rise was most apparent among complete responders (p=0.02). Baseline TCR diversity was reported to be lower in newly diagnosed patients than in healthy donors, and even lower in relapsed/refractory patients. Patients starting nivolumab less than 1 year after ASCT had lower diversity and were excluded from later analyses to avoid confounding by immune reconstitution.

The TCR was taken from a human donor with classical Hodgkin lymphoma. The material sequenced was CD4+ T cells from blood, taken before the fourth cycle of nivolumab. The rearranged chain carries TRBV5-1 and TRBJ2-3; a weak D assignment points to TRBD1 (5 bases agree). The CDR3 protein is CASSLGGPDTQYF. The sequenced DNA is TGCGCCAGCAGCTTGGGGGGCCCAGATACGCAGTATTTT.